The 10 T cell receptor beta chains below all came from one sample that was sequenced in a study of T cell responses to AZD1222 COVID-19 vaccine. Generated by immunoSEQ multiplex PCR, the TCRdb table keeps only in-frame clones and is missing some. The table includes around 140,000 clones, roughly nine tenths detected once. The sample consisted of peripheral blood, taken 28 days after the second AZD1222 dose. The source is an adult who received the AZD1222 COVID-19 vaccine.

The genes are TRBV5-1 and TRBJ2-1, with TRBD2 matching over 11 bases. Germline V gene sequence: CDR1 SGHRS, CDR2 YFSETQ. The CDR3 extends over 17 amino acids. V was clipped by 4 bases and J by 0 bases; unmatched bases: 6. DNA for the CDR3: TGCGCCAGCAGCCCTATTAGCGGGGGGGACTCCTACAATGAGCAGTTCTTC. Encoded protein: CASSPISGGDSYNEQFF.

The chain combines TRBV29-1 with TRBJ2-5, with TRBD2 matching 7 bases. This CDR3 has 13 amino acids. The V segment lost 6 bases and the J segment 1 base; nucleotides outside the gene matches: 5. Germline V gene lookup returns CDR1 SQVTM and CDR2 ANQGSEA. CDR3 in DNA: TGCAGCGTAACGGGAGGTTTCCAAGAGACCCAGTACTTC. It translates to CSVTGGFQETQYF.

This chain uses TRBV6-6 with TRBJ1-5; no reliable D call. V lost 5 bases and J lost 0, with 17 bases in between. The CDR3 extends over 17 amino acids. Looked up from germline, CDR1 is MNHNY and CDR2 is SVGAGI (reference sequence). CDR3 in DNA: TGTGCCAGCAGTCCAACCTCCTACAGTAATAGCAATCAGCCCCAGCATTTT. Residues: CASSPTSYSNSNQPQHF.

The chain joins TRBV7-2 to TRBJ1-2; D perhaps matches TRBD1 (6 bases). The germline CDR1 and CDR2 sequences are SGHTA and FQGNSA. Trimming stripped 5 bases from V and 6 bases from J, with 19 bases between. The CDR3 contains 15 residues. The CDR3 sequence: CASSQRGGPLDGYTF. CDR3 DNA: TGTGCCAGCAGCCAAAGGGGGGGGCCGTTGGATGGCTACACCTTC.

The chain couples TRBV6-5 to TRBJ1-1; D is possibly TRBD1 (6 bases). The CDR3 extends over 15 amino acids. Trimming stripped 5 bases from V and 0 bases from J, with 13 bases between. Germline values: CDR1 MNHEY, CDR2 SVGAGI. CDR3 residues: CASSIQGPMNTEAFF. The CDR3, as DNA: TGTGCCAGCAGTATACAGGGCCCAATGAACACTGAAGCTTTCTTT.

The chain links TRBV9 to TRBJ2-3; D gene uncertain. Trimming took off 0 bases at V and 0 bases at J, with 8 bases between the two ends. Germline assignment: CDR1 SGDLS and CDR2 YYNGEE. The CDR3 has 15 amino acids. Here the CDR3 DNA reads TGTGCCAGCAGCGTAGTGGGGTCCAGCACAGATACGCAGTATTTT. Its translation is CASSVVGSSTDTQYF.

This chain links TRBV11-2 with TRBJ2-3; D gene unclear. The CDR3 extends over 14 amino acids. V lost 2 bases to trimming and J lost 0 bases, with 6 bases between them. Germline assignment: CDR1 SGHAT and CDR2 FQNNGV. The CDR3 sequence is CASSLRFSTDTQYF. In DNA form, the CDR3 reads TGTGCCAGCAGCTTACGGTTTAGCACAGATACGCAGTATTTT.

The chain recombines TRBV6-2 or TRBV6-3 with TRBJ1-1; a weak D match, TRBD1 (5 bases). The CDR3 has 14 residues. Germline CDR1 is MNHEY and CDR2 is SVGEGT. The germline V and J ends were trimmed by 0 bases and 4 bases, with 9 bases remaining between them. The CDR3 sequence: CASSYSRGSTEAFF. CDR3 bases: TGTGCCAGCAGTTACTCACGGGGCAGCACTGAAGCTTTCTTT.

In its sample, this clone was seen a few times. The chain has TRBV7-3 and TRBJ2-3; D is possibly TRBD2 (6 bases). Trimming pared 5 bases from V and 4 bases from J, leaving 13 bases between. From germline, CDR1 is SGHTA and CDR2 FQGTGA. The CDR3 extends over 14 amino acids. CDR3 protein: CASSPGSGPDTQYF. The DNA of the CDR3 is TGTGCCAGCAGCCCAGGGAGCGGGCCAGATACGCAGTATTTT.

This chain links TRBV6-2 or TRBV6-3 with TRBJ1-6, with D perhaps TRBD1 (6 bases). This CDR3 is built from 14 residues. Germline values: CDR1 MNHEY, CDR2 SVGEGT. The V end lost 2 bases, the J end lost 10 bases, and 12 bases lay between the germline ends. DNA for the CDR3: TGTGCCAGCAGTTACAGGACAGAAGTGTCACCCCTCCACTTT. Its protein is CASSYRTEVSPLHF.